This T cell receptor (beta chain) was identified during a study of cytomegalovirus exposure and HLA in healthy donors. Findings of the study overall: Sequence variants that were highly shared formed a cluster that was likely a sequencing artifact.

Regarding this clone: Its antigen is currently unknown. The germline gene is not matched at one end of the junction; a read error may be the cause.

60 Vbeta and 13 Jbeta primers were used in PCR. Clones were read by immunoSEQ multiplex PCR, and TCRdb kept only the in-frame ones, dropping some. Of roughly 150,000 clones in the sample, about 70% were seen once. The CDR3 totals 16 residues. CDR1 and CDR2 (germline): MRHNA, SNTAGT. The chain joins TRBV6-4 to TRBJ2-3, with TRBD2 matching over 8 bases. The sequence came from a male donor in good health and CMV-seronegative. Sequenced sample: PBMCs. The CDR3 sequence: CASSDSPGGTTDAQYF. Here the CDR3 DNA reads TGTGCCAGCAGTGACTCGCCGGGGGGGACCACAGATGCGCAGTATTTT.